The present TCR beta chain was sequenced within a study of blood T cell repertoires in COVID-19. In terms of age and location, participants ranged from roughly 18 to 95 years and lived in 24 US areas. Symptom resolution, clearance, or two negative PCRs marked the recovered donors of Cohort 3. Only in-frame clones appear in the TCRdb table, and some are missing; sequencing was by immunoSEQ multiplex PCR. Of 110,000 to 150,000 clones listed, approximately 80% are singletons. The germline V gene has CDR1 SGHVS and CDR2 FQNEAQ. CDR3 length: 15 amino acids. The germline V and J ends were trimmed by 1 base and 1 base, with 8 bases remaining between them.

The TCR comes from a woman in her forties who had recovered from COVID-19. The chain joins TRBV7-8 to TRBJ1-3; D is unresolved. Sequencing was carried out using PBMCs or T cells enriched from blood (not recorded which). CDR3 protein: CASSLGLSSGNTIYF. DNA of the CDR3: TGTGCCAGCAGCTTAGGGCTTTCATCTGGAAACACCATATATTTT.